The T cell receptor (beta chain) under discussion was sequenced for a study of blood T cell repertoires in COVID-19. V lost 2 bases and J 5 bases, leaving 15 bases between the germline ends. There are 15 residues in the CDR3. Looked up from germline, CDR1 is LGHDT and CDR2 is YNNKEL (reference sequence). TCRdb's copy holds only in-frame clones and misses some; the assay was immunoSEQ multiplex PCR. Seen here are around 100,000 clones, approximately 88% observed once, and the top ten hold 11%. This chain uses TRBV3-1 (or the pseudogene TRBV3-2) with TRBJ2-5; tentative D call: TRBD1 (8 bases). Sequencing input: peripheral blood. This clonotype was obtained from a man older than 75 with acute or convalescent COVID-19. The CDR3 loop is CASSQYRGGWETQYF. CDR3 bases: TGTGCCAGCAGCCAATACAGGGGGGGGTGGGAGACCCAGTACTTC.